The 14 T cell receptor beta chains in this list originate from one sample, sequenced in a study of cytomegalovirus exposure and HLA in healthy donors. The PCR ran on 60 Vbeta and 13 Jbeta primers. Generated by immunoSEQ multiplex PCR, the TCRdb table keeps only in-frame clones and is missing some. The data show more than 150,000 clones, with over 70% seen just once and 3.8% held by the top ten. Sequencing input: PBMCs. The receptor source for this set is a man aged 45-60 years in good health and CMV-seronegative.

This sequence joins TRBV7-9 and TRBJ2-3; possibly TRBD1 for D (6 bases). Germline V gene data show CDR1 as SEHNR and CDR2 as FQNEAQ (reference sequence). This CDR3 contains 14 residues. The V end was cut by 5 bases, the J end by 4 bases, with 13 bases between. The CDR3 DNA sequence: TGTGCCAGCAGCCATCACAGGGAAGCAGATACGCAGTATTTT. Amino acid sequence: CASSHHREADTQYF.

The V and J genes are TRBV7-9 and TRBJ2-1; 9 nucleotides agree with TRBD1. V lost 4 bases and J lost 8; bases outside the gene matches: 3. CDR1 and CDR2 from the germline V gene are SEHNR and FQNEAQ (reference sequence). The CDR3 covers 13 residues. CDR3 sequence reads: CASSWDRAYEQFF. CDR3 nucleotide sequence: TGTGCCAGCAGCTGGGACAGGGCCTATGAGCAGTTCTTC.

This chain connects TRBV2 to TRBJ1-2; 7 nucleotides match TRBD1. The J segment lost 8 bases and the V segment lost 6 bases, leaving 15 bases of the junction unmatched. This CDR3 has 15 residues. Germline assignment: CDR1 SNHLY and CDR2 FYNNEI. The CDR3 region has the DNA TGTGCCAGCAGCCGCGACTTTAGGGGGCCCCAAGGCTACACCTTC. It yields the protein CASSRDFRGPQGYTF.

This clone was observed once. The rearrangement uses TRBV6-5 and TRBJ1-6, with TRBD1 matching over 9 bases. In germline, CDR1 is MNHEY, CDR2 SVGAGI. CDR3 size: 14 residues. V trimming: 5 bases; J trimming: 9 bases; junction bases outside the gene matches: 5. As DNA, the CDR3 is TGTGCCAGCAGTCGACAGGGGGATATTTCACCCCTCCACTTT. Amino acid sequence: CASSRQGDISPLHF.

The chain couples TRBV9 to TRBJ2-5, with TRBD2 identical over 7 bases. Matching the DNA end better, TRBJ2-7 makes the J call doubtful. Germline V gives CDR1 SGDLS, CDR2 YYNGEE. This CDR3 is 12 amino acids long. The CDR3 DNA reads as TGTGCCAGCAGCTCCGGGGGGTACGAGCAGTACTTC. It specifies CASSSGGYEQYF.

The rearrangement joins TRBV11-2 to TRBJ1-4, with D perhaps TRBD1 (5 bases). The CDR3 is 15 residues long. CDR1 and CDR2 from the germline V gene are SGHAT and FQNNGV. V gave up 3 bases and J gave up 4 bases, with 12 bases separating them. The chain's CDR3 is CASSLGRLFNEKLFF. DNA of the CDR3: TGTGCCAGCAGCTTGGGGCGGCTGTTTAATGAAAAACTGTTTTTT.

The chain carries TRBV7-9 and TRBJ2-5, with a weak D call TRBD2 (6 bases). The J call could be wrong; TRBJ2-7 is a better fit for the DNA end. CDR3 length equals 14 residues. Germline V CDR1 and CDR2: SEHNR, FQNEAQ (reference sequence). This CDR3 is CASSFETRSSEQYF. The CDR3 coding sequence is TGTGCCAGCAGCTTCGAGACTAGGTCGAGCGAGCAGTACTTC.

This chain connects TRBV5-4 to TRBJ1-1; no clear D gene. The CDR3 is made up of 15 amino acids. The germline V gene has CDR1 SGHNT and CDR2 YYREEE (reference sequence). Trimming left V 1 base short and J 1 base short, with 11 bases between. The CDR3 loop reads CASSLIREGNTEAFF. Written as DNA, the CDR3 is TGTGCCAGCAGCTTGATACGTGAGGGGAACACTGAAGCTTTCTTT.

Concerning this clone itself: At one of its ends the junction is not consistent with the germline gene, which may arise from a read error. This chain uses TRBV7-9 with TRBJ2-2; D unclear. The CDR3 loop spans 13 amino acids. CDR1 is SEHNR, CDR2 FQNEAQ, per germline (reference sequence). The CDR3 DNA reads TGTTCCAGCAGCCCAGACACTTACGGGGAGCTGTTTTTT. Amino acids: CSSSPDTYGELFF.

The V call is TRBV30, the J call TRBJ2-6, with D tentatively TRBD2 (5 bases). In germline, CDR1 is GTSNPN, CDR2 SVGIG (reference sequence). V was clipped by 2 bases and J by 4 bases, with 9 bases between them. This CDR3 is 14 amino acids long. CDR3 DNA sequence: TGTGCCTGGAGTCGGGGAACGGGGGCCAACGTCCTGACTTTC. It encodes CAWSRGTGANVLTF.

V usage is TRBV7-2 and J usage is TRBJ1-5; D call uncertain. Trimming stripped 3 bases from V and 1 base from J, with 10 bases between. CDR3 length equals 15 residues. CDR1 SGHTA and CDR2 FQGNSA come from the germline V gene. In DNA, the CDR3 is TGTGCCAGCAGCTTTGGCGGCAGAAGCAATCAGCCCCAGCATTTT. Its translation is CASSFGGRSNQPQHF.

The rearrangement links TRBV5-5 to TRBJ2-1; 13 positions agree with TRBD2. The CDR3 consists of 17 residues. From germline, CDR1 is SGHKS and CDR2 YYEKEE (reference sequence). After removal of 4 bases from V and 0 bases from J, the junction contained 4 bases not matched to a gene. CDR3 sequence reads: CASSIGTSGDSYNEQFF. The CDR3 DNA reads as TGTGCCAGCAGCATCGGGACTAGCGGGGACTCCTACAATGAGCAGTTCTTC.

This chain connects TRBV4-3 to TRBJ1-2; TRBD1 matches 7 bases. The CDR3 loop spans 14 amino acids. Germline V CDR1 and CDR2: LGHNA, YSLEER. Germline trimming cut 5 bases from V and 2 bases from J; bases unmatched to any gene: 5. CDR3 sequence: CASSDRQGNYGYTF. Written as DNA, the CDR3 is TGCGCCAGCAGCGACCGACAGGGAAACTATGGCTACACCTTC.

The rearrangement uses TRBV6-1 and TRBJ2-5, with TRBD1 matching over 8 bases. This CDR3 contains 14 residues. J gave up 14 bases and V 0 bases, and 11 bases lay outside the gene matches. Germline loops: CDR1 MNHNS, CDR2 SASEGT. Here the CDR3 reads CASSEALEWSGGYF. In DNA form, the CDR3 reads TGTGCCAGCAGTGAAGCGCTCGAGTGGTCAGGGGGCTACTTC.